This T cell receptor beta chain emerged from a study of response to subunit inactivated influenza vaccine. This clonotype was counted only a few times. The CDR3 consists of 14 residues. V dropped 3 bases and J dropped 5 bases, with 13 bases sitting between them. Germline V gene data show CDR1 as SGHTA and CDR2 as FQGNSA. In TCRdb, the RT-PCR reads were re-called with MiXCR into one record per CDR3 protein. Among 560,000 or so distinct CDR3 sequences, around 8% were seen once, and the ten largest hold around 13%. The origin of this receptor is a man aged 45-69 years who received an inactivated influenza vaccine. The V gene is TRBV7-2, the J gene TRBJ2-5, with a weak D call TRBD1 (6 bases). This sample comprised PBMCs from blood, obtained about 23 months after vaccination. The CDR3 protein is CASSFRDTLETQYF. CDR3 in DNA: TGTGCCAGCAGCTTCAGGGACACGCTCGAGACCCAGTACTTC. Full variable domain (missing parts from reference TRBV7-2 and TRBJ2-5): GAGVSQSPSNKVTEKGKDVELRCDPISGHTALYWYRQSLGQGLEFLIYFQGNSAPDKSGLPSDRFSAERTGGSVSTLTIQRTQQEDSAVYLCASSFRDTLETQYFGPGTRLLVL.